This TCR beta chain was retrieved from a study of T cells in Graves' hyperthyroidism and ophthalmopathy. Overall study context: Peripheral blood was secured at the point of initial diagnosis, before any treatment.

TCR beta CDR3 sequences were amplified from RNA transcripts. First-round RT-PCR targeting the TCR CDR3 was performed with the HTBI primer set. TCRdb re-analysed the multiplex PCR reads in MiXCR, keeping a single row per CDR3 protein. Of 300,000 to 500,000 distinct CDR3 sequences detected, around 15% appear once; the ten largest clones hold around 28%. Pregnant or lactating patients were excluded, as were those with uncontrolled infection or other autoimmune disease. The PBMCs were sourced from fresh peripheral blood (10 ml). In its sample, this clonotype was seen many times. What it recognizes is unknown. The CDR3 loop spans 15 amino acids. V lost 0 bases and J lost 5; bases outside the gene matches: 5. Germline V gene sequence: CDR1 MNHNY, CDR2 SVGAGI (reference sequence). Study outcomes and limitations: Progression to ophthalmopathy was predicted a median of 6.5 months early.

The sample was blood. The sequence derives from a man between 45 and 60 years old with Graves' ophthalmopathy. The rearrangement links TRBV6-6 to TRBJ2-5; TRBD2 aligns across 8 bases. The CDR3 loop is CASSYSSGRMETQYF. For the CDR3, the DNA is TGTGCCAGCAGTTACTCGAGCGGGAGAATGGAGACCCAGTACTTC.